The 17 T cell receptor beta chains listed next were all sequenced from one sample in a study of blood T cell repertoires in COVID-19 (dated by TCRdb to about 2020). Receptor libraries were prepared by the immunoSEQ multiplex PCR assay. Drawn from immuneACCESS, this table holds only the in-frame rearrangements with V and J called that TCRdb kept. Clones are partly lost; checked studies trace under half to an unresolved V gene and leave the rest unexplained. The sample profile shows 240,000 or so clones; 88% of them were found once. About 1% of the sample is taken by the ten largest. The sequenced sample was peripheral blood. These TCRs come from a woman in her thirties or forties who had recovered from COVID-19.

This chain links TRBV6-1 with TRBJ1-6; D unresolved. Germline assignment: CDR1 MNHNS and CDR2 SASEGT. The CDR3 runs to 12 residues. V lost 3 bases and J 9 bases, leaving 6 bases between the germline ends. CDR3 DNA: TGTGCCAGCAGTGAGGCCCCTTCACCCCTCCACTTT. It yields the protein CASSEAPSPLHF.

This rearrangement joins TRBV4-1 to TRBJ1-4, with D tentatively TRBD1 (5 bases). Germline V gene lookup returns CDR1 MGHRA and CDR2 YSYEKL. V lost 1 base to trimming and J lost 10 bases, with 10 bases between them. The CDR3 is 13 amino acids. CDR3 DNA: TGCGCCAGCAGCCAAGCCGGGGGGAGAAAACTGTTTTTT. This encodes CASSQAGGRKLFF.

The chain carries TRBV6-5 and TRBJ1-2; 7 nucleotides match TRBD1. The CDR3 is 15 residues long. J was trimmed by 8 bases and V by 4 bases; bases with no gene match: 13. CDR1 is MNHEY and CDR2 is SVGAGI in the germline V gene. CDR3 nucleotides: TGTGCCAGCAGTTCCCCCACTCCAGGGACAGAGGGCTACACCTTC. It yields the protein CASSSPTPGTEGYTF.

The V gene is TRBV4-3, the J gene TRBJ2-1; 7 nucleotides agree with TRBD2. Trimming removed 1 base from V and 4 bases from J; junction bases left unmatched: 10. CDR1 is LGHNA, CDR2 YSLEER, per germline. CDR3 size: 17 residues. The CDR3 DNA follows: TGCGCCAGCAGCCAAGGCCCCCGGGGGGAGCCATACAATGAGCAGTTCTTC. Amino acids: CASSQGPRGEPYNEQFF.

The chain carries TRBV11-2 and TRBJ2-2; 8 bases fit TRBD1. Per germline, CDR1 SGHAT and CDR2 FQNNGV. After removal of 1 base from V and 6 bases from J, the junction contained 4 bases not matched to a gene. The CDR3 sequence is 15 residues long. The CDR3 sequence: CASSLGPGGPGELFF. DNA for the CDR3: TGTGCCAGCAGCTTAGGTCCAGGGGGCCCCGGGGAGCTGTTTTTT. Together with reference TRBV11-2 and TRBJ2-2, the CDR3 gives the full variable domain: EAGVAQSPRYKIIEKRQSVAFWCNPISGHATLYWYQQILGQGPKLLIQFQNNGVVDDSQLPKDRFSAERLKGVDSTLKIQPAKLEDSAVYLCASSLGPGGPGELFFGEGSRLTVL.

The CDR3 coding sequence is TGTGCCAGCAGCCGAACTCCCTCTGGGGCCAACGTCCTGACTTTC. Translating gives CASSRTPSGANVLTF. This sequence joins TRBV7-3 and TRBJ2-6; D ambiguous. Deletions cut 5 bases from V and 0 bases from J, with 8 bases between. The germline CDR1 and CDR2 sequences are SGHTA and FQGTGA. This CDR3 has 15 amino acids.

The chain employs TRBV5-4 and TRBJ2-4; 9 nucleotides line up with TRBD2. The J segment lost 9 bases and the V segment lost 0 bases, leaving 10 bases of the junction unmatched. Germline V gene lookup returns CDR1 SGHNT and CDR2 YYREEE (reference sequence). CDR3 length: 16 residues. The CDR3 region has the DNA TGTGCCAGCAGCTTGGCGGGCGGGGGGGCGCGAGGCATTCAGTACTTC. Translation: CASSLAGGGARGIQYF.

This clone was found once. The rearrangement links TRBV7-6 to TRBJ2-5; 8 nucleotides match TRBD1. Germline values: CDR1 SGHVS, CDR2 FNYEAQ. This CDR3 has 17 amino acids. J was trimmed by 5 bases and V by 5 bases; bases with no gene match: 16. This CDR3 reads CASSRGLTGVIWETQYF. CDR3 DNA sequence: TGTGCCAGCAGCCGCGGATTGACAGGGGTTATCTGGGAGACCCAGTACTTC. The full variable domain, rest sourced from reference TRBV7-6 and TRBJ2-5, is GAGVSQSPRYKVTKRGQDVALRCDPISGHVSLYWYRQALGQGPEFLTYFNYEAQQDKSGLPNDRFSAERPEGSISTLTIQRTEQRDSAMYRCASSRGLTGVIWETQYFGPGTRLLVL.

In its sample, this clone was seen a few times. DNA for the CDR3: TGTGCCAGCAGCAGGGACAGGGCGGGCCCCAGGCATTTT. It specifies CASSRDRAGPRHF. The chain carries TRBV6-4 and TRBJ1-5, with 9 bases that match TRBD1. The V gene's germline CDR1 is MRHNA and CDR2 SNTAGT. V shed 6 bases, J shed 15 bases, and the junction held 12 bases outside the gene matches. The CDR3 has 13 residues.

The chain carries TRBV27 and TRBJ2-3; D unclear. Germline CDR1 MNHEY, CDR2 SMNVEV (reference sequence). V lost 6 bases and J lost 0, with 19 bases in between. The CDR3 runs to 17 residues. For the CDR3, the DNA is TGTGCCAGCAGCCCTTACCCCCGCCAGGCTAGCACAGATACGCAGTATTTT. It specifies CASSPYPRQASTDTQYF.

The table lists this clone with a few counts. The genes are TRBV4-1 and TRBJ2-1; TRBD1 matches at 9 bases. V lost 3 bases, J lost 15 bases, and 12 bases stayed unmatched. The V gene's germline CDR1 is MGHRA and CDR2 YSYEKL. The CDR3 is made up of 14 amino acids. The CDR3 spells CASSQPTPGTGLFF. CDR3 nucleotide sequence: TGCGCCAGCAGCCAGCCAACCCCCGGGACAGGGTTGTTCTTC.

This chain uses TRBV6-5 with TRBJ2-3; no firm D call. This CDR3 has 14 residues. Germline loops: CDR1 MNHEY, CDR2 SVGAGI. V gave up 6 bases and J gave up 2 bases, with 12 bases separating them. CDR3 nucleotide sequence: TGTGCCAGCAGGCAACGACACCCCACAGATACGCAGTATTTT. This sequence encodes CASRQRHPTDTQYF.

This CDR3 reads CASSPGTSVDTQYF. CDR3 DNA sequence: TGTGCCAGCAGCCCCGGGACTAGCGTAGATACGCAGTATTTT. The rearrangement links TRBV7-3 to TRBJ2-3; 10 positions match TRBD2. This CDR3 region has 14 residues. J gave up 5 bases and V 5 bases, and 4 bases lay outside the gene matches. Germline V gene sequence: CDR1 SGHTA, CDR2 FQGTGA.

The genes are TRBV3-1 (or the pseudogene TRBV3-2) and TRBJ2-5; 10 bases match TRBD1. Trimming cost V 4 bases and J 4 bases; bases outside gene matches: 6. CDR3 length equals 15 residues. Germline CDR1 LGHDT, CDR2 YNNKEL (reference sequence). The CDR3 protein is CASSRRQGARETQYF. In nucleotides, the CDR3 is TGTGCCAGCAGCCGTCGACAGGGGGCGAGAGAGACCCAGTACTTC.

The rearrangement joins TRBV20-1 to TRBJ2-2, with no clear D. Germline CDR1 reads DFQATT; CDR2 reads SNEGSKA (reference sequence). V dropped 3 bases and J dropped 5 bases, with 7 bases sitting between them. The CDR3 is 12 amino acids. The CDR3 coding sequence is TGCAGTGCTAGTCACACAACCGGGGAGCTGTTTTTT. This gives the protein CSASHTTGELFF.

This clone came up once. The chain has TRBV19 and TRBJ1-4, with D tentatively TRBD1 (6 bases). The CDR3 has 14 residues. CDR1 LNHDA and CDR2 SQIVND come from the germline V gene (reference sequence). V dropped 6 bases and J dropped 7 bases, with 15 bases sitting between them. DNA of the CDR3: TGTGCCAGTAGCTCTACGGACAGCGGTGAAAAACTGTTTTTT. Translating it yields CASSSTDSGEKLFF.

V usage is TRBV6-5 and J usage is TRBJ2-3; 9 nucleotides match TRBD2. In germline, CDR1 is MNHEY, CDR2 SVGAGI. With 2 bases clipped from V and 3 bases from J, the junction kept 3 bases outside the gene matches. There are 15 residues in the CDR3. In DNA form, the CDR3 reads TGTGCCAGCAGTTACCCGGCGGGGGGGACAGATACGCAGTATTTT. This encodes CASSYPAGGTDTQYF.